A selection of T cell receptor beta chains follows, all from one sample in a study of cytomegalovirus exposure and HLA in healthy donors. The protocol was immunoSEQ multiplex PCR, while the TCRdb copy is restricted to in-frame clones and leaves out a portion. The repertoire includes some 190,000 clones, 75% to 90% of them detected once, and approximately 0.31% sits in the top ten. Sequences were obtained from PBMCs. These receptor sequences come from a woman aged 25 to 45 in good health and CMV-seronegative. Both conserved end residues are trimmed from each CDR3.

j_call,v_call,cdr3_aa
TRBJ2-1,TRBV5-1,ASSLEPGYNEQF
TRBJ2-1,TRBV29-1,SVVRGAYNEQF
TRBJ1-2,TRBV28,ASSSQMINYGYT
TRBJ2-7,TRBV5-1,ASSPATGSVGEQY
TRBJ2-1,TRBV19,ASSMASGAYNNEQF
TRBJ2-3,TRBV5-1,ASSREAYGSITDTQY
TRBJ2-7,TRBV5-5,ASNPPGGEQY
TRBJ1-2,TRBV5-6,ASSPSGRARGYT
TRBJ2-2,TRBV28,ASSFRLSGRGYTGELF
TRBJ2-7,TRBV18,ASSPPTASRTYEQY
TRBJ2-7,TRBV10-3,ATAGTGMDEQY
TRBJ1-2,TRBV7-9,ASSPRARGGGGYT
TRBJ2-5,TRBV15,ATSRDRLAGNQETQY
TRBJ1-2,TRBV5-1,ASSLARADHGYT
TRBJ2-5,TRBV11-3,ASSKGLAGAETQY
TRBJ1-6,TRBV28,ASRPQTARLGSPLH
TRBJ1-4,TRBV28,ATHTGTNEKLF
TRBJ1-1,TRBV19,ASTTTGGATEAF
TRBJ2-7,TRBV27,ASSFAGGSEQY
TRBJ2-5,TRBV5-1,ASSPSSGQETQY
TRBJ2-7,TRBV6-1,ASKLELPLEQY
TRBJ1-2,TRBV4-1,ASSPGDRDYGYT
TRBJ2-1,TRBV18,ASSPVVAGGYNEQF
TRBJ2-3,TRBV5-4,ASSFMAGGPRDTQY
TRBJ2-3,TRBV9,ASSVGQVVTDTQY
TRBJ2-7,TRBV28,ASTTYRTYDYEQY
TRBJ2-2,TRBV9,ASSVGRGGELF
TRBJ2-1,TRBV18,ASSVAGGPLEQF
TRBJ2-7,TRBV19,ASSPDRLYEQY
TRBJ1-5,TRBV15,ATSNLDQPQH
TRBJ2-7,TRBV29-1,SARQGAYEQY
TRBJ2-5,TRBV19,ASSIRLAGQETQY
TRBJ2-7,TRBV30,AWVGQGYPYEQY
TRBJ2-7,TRBV11-3,ASSLGQSSYEQY
TRBJ2-1,TRBV7-9,ASRGIGLNEQF
TRBJ2-3,TRBV11-2,ASSSIYRTSGGTDTQY
TRBJ2-7,TRBV4-1,ASSQVSGGTYEQY
TRBJ2-5,TRBV30,AWSVGAGGNQETQY
TRBJ1-2,TRBV6-5,ASSMRTGHGYT
TRBJ2-7,TRBV28,ATGQGWYEQY
TRBJ2-2,TRBV5-4,ASSFPAAGGELF